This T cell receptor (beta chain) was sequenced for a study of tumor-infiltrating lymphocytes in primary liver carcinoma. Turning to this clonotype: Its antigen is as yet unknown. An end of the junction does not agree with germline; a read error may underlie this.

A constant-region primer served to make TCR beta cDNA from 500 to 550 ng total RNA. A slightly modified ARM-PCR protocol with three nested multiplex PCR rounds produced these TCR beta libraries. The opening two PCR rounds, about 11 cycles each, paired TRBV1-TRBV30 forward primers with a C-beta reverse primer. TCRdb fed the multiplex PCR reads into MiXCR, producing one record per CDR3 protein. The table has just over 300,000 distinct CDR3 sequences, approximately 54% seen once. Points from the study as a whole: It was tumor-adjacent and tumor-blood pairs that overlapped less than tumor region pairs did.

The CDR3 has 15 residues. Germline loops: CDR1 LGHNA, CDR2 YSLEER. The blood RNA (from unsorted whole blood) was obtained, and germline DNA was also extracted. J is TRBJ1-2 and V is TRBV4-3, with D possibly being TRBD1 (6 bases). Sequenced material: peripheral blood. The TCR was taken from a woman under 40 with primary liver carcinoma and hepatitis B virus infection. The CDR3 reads CANSQEGGAAYGYTF. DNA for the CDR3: TGCGCCAACAGCCAAGAGGGGGGGGCGGCCTATGGCTACACCTTC.